A single TCR beta chain is shown here with its context. Its antigen is undetermined. These data belong to a study of T cell responses to AZD1222 COVID-19 vaccine. From germline, CDR1 is SGHAT and CDR2 FQDESV (reference sequence). This CDR3 is built from 14 residues. The J segment lost 4 bases and the V segment lost 4 bases, leaving 3 bases of the junction unmatched. Study-level results: Reports say nearly half of spike-specific TCRs go after unmutated variant regions.

TCRdb's table, derived via immunoSEQ multiplex PCR, lists solely in-frame clones and lacks some. Of tens of thousands of clones listed, roughly 90% are singletons. This rearrangement joins TRBV11-1 to TRBJ1-4; 7 bases match TRBD1. This TCR was sampled from an adult in good health. The sample in question was peripheral blood, obtained on day 0 of AZD1222 vaccination. The CDR3 spells CASSSGQFNEKLFF. For the CDR3, the DNA is TGTGCCAGCAGCTCGGGACAGTTTAATGAAAAACTGTTTTTT.